The 15 T cell receptor beta chains reported below all come from one sample, sequenced in a study of Ad26.COV2.S vaccination and SARS-CoV-2 variants. Regarding treatment: around 19 received Ad26.COV2.S at low or high dose, single or two shots; several received placebo; per-sample allocation not given. At day 63 after the first vaccine or placebo injection, samples were drawn. Clones were sequenced by immunoSEQ multiplex PCR, and TCRdb holds only the in-frame ones, with some missing. The sample lists around 450,000 clones, about 93% occurring once. Sequenced here: peripheral blood, sampled in a trial of Ad26.COV2.S vaccine versus placebo. The receptor source for this set is a person between 18 and 60 years old who received the Ad26.COV2.S COVID-19 vaccine or a placebo.

The chain joins TRBV5-1 to TRBJ2-5; a possible D gene is TRBD2 (6 bases). V lost 4 bases, J lost 5 bases, and 12 bases lay in between. This CDR3 contains 13 residues. Germline CDR1 is SGHRS and CDR2 is YFSETQ. The CDR3 protein is CASSPGGVETQYF. The CDR3 nucleotides are TGCGCCAGCAGCCCGGGCGGGGTGGAGACCCAGTACTTC.

This rearrangement joins TRBV6-2 or TRBV6-3 to TRBJ2-2; D gene unclear. The CDR3 loop spans 16 amino acids. CDR1 MNHEY and CDR2 SVGEGT come from the germline V gene. The germline V and J ends were trimmed by 5 bases and 2 bases, with 15 bases remaining between them. This chain's CDR3 is CASSIALSFNTGELFF. DNA for the CDR3: TGTGCCAGCAGTATTGCCCTGTCGTTCAACACCGGGGAGCTGTTTTTT.

The J gene is TRBJ1-4, the V gene TRBV7-9; TRBD1 matches at 9 bases. CDR3 length: 15 residues. CDR1 and CDR2 from the germline V gene are SEHNR and FQNEAQ (reference sequence). V dropped 1 base and J dropped 6; count of bases not matched to a gene: 3. The CDR3 region is CASSLGGTGYEKLFF. CDR3 coding DNA: TGTGCCAGCAGCTTAGGAGGGACAGGGTATGAAAAACTGTTTTTT.

CDR3 DNA: TGTGCCAGCAGGCAGTCCCGGGACATAAATACGCAGTATTTT. Encoded protein: CASRQSRDINTQYF. The chain uses TRBV2 and TRBJ2-3; possibly TRBD1 for D (6 bases). This CDR3 spans 14 amino acids. The germline V and J ends were trimmed by 6 bases and 7 bases, with 17 bases remaining between them. Germline lookup yields CDR1 SNHLY and CDR2 FYNNEI.

V usage is TRBV11-2 and J usage is TRBJ2-7; 10 bases line up with TRBD2. This CDR3 comprises 17 residues. Germline CDR1 and CDR2: SGHAT and FQNNGV. V shed 5 bases, J shed 7 bases, and the junction held 17 bases outside the gene matches. CDR3 loop: CASSLGLAGGAGWEQYF. CDR3 coding DNA: TGTGCCAGCAGCCTCGGTTTAGCGGGAGGAGCGGGATGGGAGCAGTACTTC.

In nucleotides, the CDR3 is TGTGCCAGTCATGGGGCCGATGAAAAACTGTTTTTT. This encodes CASHGADEKLFF. The J gene is TRBJ1-4, the V gene TRBV19; D is possibly TRBD1 (5 bases). Germline loops: CDR1 LNHDA, CDR2 SQIVND (reference sequence). The germline V and J ends were trimmed by 8 bases and 6 bases, with 10 bases remaining between them. The CDR3 extends over 12 amino acids.

This clone was detected only a few times. V and J are TRBV4-2 and TRBJ1-1, with D possibly being TRBD1 (5 bases). V gave up 1 base and J gave up 4 bases, with 13 bases separating them. CDR1 and CDR2 from the germline V gene are LGHNA and YNFKEQ. The CDR3 consists of 15 residues. The CDR3 spells CASSQGQGSSTEAFF. CDR3 in DNA: TGTGCCAGCAGCCAAGGGCAGGGAAGTAGCACTGAAGCTTTCTTT.

The V gene is TRBV7-8, the J gene TRBJ2-7; maybe TRBD1 (6 bases). The V and J ends lost 9 bases and 6 bases respectively, with 30 bases between them. CDR3 length equals 17 residues. Germline-derived CDR1 and CDR2 are SGHVS and FQNEAQ. DNA for the CDR3: TGTGCCAGTATGCCCTTGTCGCCAGGGGAAACGTACGGCGAGCAGTACTTC. Its translation is CASMPLSPGETYGEQYF.

The rearrangement links TRBV6-5 to TRBJ2-7; D remains ambiguous. The germline V gene encodes CDR1 MNHEY and CDR2 SVGAGI. CDR3 length: 14 residues. V lost 7 bases and J lost 0, with 13 bases in between. CDR3 residues: CASISPGYSYEQYF. The CDR3 bases are TGTGCCAGCATTTCCCCGGGTTACTCCTACGAGCAGTACTTC.

The chain links TRBV6-5 to TRBJ1-5, with D maybe TRBD1 (6 bases). Germline assignment: CDR1 MNHEY and CDR2 SVGAGI. Trimming took off 2 bases at V and 9 bases at J, with 14 bases between the two ends. The CDR3 loop spans 14 amino acids. CDR3 in amino acids: CASSYAGERWPQHF. CDR3 nucleotide sequence: TGTGCCAGCAGTTACGCAGGGGAGAGGTGGCCCCAGCATTTT.

This clone was seen only once. Other DNA sequences in this specimen translate into the identical CDR3. The V gene is TRBV6-1, the J gene TRBJ1-5; D is ambiguous. Trimming took off 3 bases at V and 2 bases at J, with 5 bases between the two ends. Germline CDR1 and CDR2: MNHNS and SASEGT. The CDR3 totals 13 residues. CDR3 protein: CASSEQGNQPQHF. DNA of the CDR3: TGTGCCAGCAGTGAGCAGGGCAATCAGCCCCAGCATTTT.

The chain carries TRBV4-2 and TRBJ2-1, with TRBD1 identical over 8 bases. Germline CDR1 and CDR2: LGHNA and YNFKEQ. Trimming removed 1 base from V and 5 bases from J; junction bases left unmatched: 1. This CDR3 contains 14 residues. CDR3 DNA: TGTGCCAGCAGCCAAGTACAGGGGGACAATGAGCAGTTCTTC. Residues: CASSQVQGDNEQFF.

The chain recombines TRBV19 with TRBJ2-7; perhaps TRBD2 as D (7 bases). Trimming pared 4 bases from V and 3 bases from J, leaving 13 bases between. Germline CDR1 is LNHDA and CDR2 is SQIVND (reference sequence). The CDR3 is 14 amino acids. The CDR3 sequence: CASSTSGGDYEQYF. The CDR3 DNA is TGTGCCAGTAGTACCTCGGGGGGCGACTACGAGCAGTACTTC.

The chain links TRBV9 to TRBJ2-3, with D hard to call. The CDR3 has 18 amino acids. The ends were cut back, 4 bases at V and 0 bases at J, with 21 bases in the middle. The germline CDR1 and CDR2 sequences are SGDLS and YYNGEE. Here the CDR3 DNA reads TGTGCCAGCAGCACACGAACCACGGACCAGACTAGCACAGATACGCAGTATTTT. Its translation is CASSTRTTDQTSTDTQYF.

V gene TRBV18 combines with J gene TRBJ2-7, with D maybe TRBD2 (6 bases). V gave up 0 bases and J gave up 2 bases, with 11 bases separating them. CDR3 size: 15 residues. Germline assignment: CDR1 KGHSH and CDR2 LQKENI. The CDR3 nucleotides read TGTGCCAGCTCACCACCGGGACTGCTTGCCTACGAGCAGTACTTC. It encodes CASSPPGLLAYEQYF.